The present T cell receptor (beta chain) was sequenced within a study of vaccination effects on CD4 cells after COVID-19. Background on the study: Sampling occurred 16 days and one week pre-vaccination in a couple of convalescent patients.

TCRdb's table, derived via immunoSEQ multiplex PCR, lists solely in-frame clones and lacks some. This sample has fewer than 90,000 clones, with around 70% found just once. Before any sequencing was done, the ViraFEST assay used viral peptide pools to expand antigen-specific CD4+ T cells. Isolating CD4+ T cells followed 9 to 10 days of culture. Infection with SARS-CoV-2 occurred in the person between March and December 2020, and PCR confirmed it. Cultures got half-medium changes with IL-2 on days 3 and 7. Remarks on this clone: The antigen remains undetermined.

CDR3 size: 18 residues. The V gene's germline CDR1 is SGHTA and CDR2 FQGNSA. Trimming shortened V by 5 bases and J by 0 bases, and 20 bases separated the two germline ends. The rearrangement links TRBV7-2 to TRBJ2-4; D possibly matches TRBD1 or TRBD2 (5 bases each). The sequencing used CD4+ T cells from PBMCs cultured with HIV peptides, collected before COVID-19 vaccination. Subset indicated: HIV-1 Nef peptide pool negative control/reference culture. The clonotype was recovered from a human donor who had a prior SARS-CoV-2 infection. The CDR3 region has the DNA TGTGCCAGCAGCAGGTGGGACGCCCGCTTACTAGCCAAAAACATTCAGTACTTC. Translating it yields CASSRWDARLLAKNIQYF.